The sequence of this T cell receptor (beta chain) was determined in a study of blood T cell repertoires in COVID-19. Study-wide background: Acute and convalescent COVID-19 samples came from the United States, Italy and Spain. PBMCs, B-cell-depleted T cells, or T cells provided the cDNA or gDNA that made up the material.

As originally analysed: From reference gene primer amplification, estimates of nucleated cell counts were derived. Data came from immunoSEQ multiplex PCR; TCRdb stores just in-frame clones and leaves some out. V, J and clone size derive from that table, while D and trimming were established from the DNA sequence. The table lists 150,000 to 200,000 clones, 70% to 90% of them singletons. The CDR3 consists of 15 residues. Trimming took off 4 bases at V and 0 bases at J, with 13 bases between the two ends. Germline V CDR1 and CDR2: SGHKS, YYEKEE (reference sequence). The sequenced sample consisted of peripheral blood. This sequence joins TRBV5-5 and TRBJ1-1; D unclear. This receptor was taken from a man aged 60-69 years with acute or convalescent COVID-19. The CDR3 protein is CASSPRHTMNTEAFF. CDR3 bases: TGTGCCAGCAGCCCCCGACATACAATGAACACTGAAGCTTTCTTT.